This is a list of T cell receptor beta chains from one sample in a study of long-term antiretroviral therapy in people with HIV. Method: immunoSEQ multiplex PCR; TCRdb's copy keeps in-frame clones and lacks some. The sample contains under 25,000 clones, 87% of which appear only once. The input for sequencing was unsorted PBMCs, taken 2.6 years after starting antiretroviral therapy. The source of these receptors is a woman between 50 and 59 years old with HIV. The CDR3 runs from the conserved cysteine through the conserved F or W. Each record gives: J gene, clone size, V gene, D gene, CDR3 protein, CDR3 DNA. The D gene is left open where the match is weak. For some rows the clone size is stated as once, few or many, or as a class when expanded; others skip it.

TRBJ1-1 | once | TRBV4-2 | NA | CASSPKESEGTEAFF | TGTGCCAGCAGCCCTAAGGAGTCCGAGGGCACTGAAGCTTTCTTT
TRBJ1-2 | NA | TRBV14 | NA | CASSQRGTPPNYGYTF | TGTGCCAGCAGCCAACGTGGGACACCTCCTAACTATGGCTACACCTTC
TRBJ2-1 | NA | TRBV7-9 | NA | CASSSRLGPAYNEQFF | TGTGCCAGCAGCTCCCGACTAGGTCCAGCCTACAATGAGCAGTTCTTC
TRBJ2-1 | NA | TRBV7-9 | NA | CASSLEGFNEQFF | TGTGCCAGCAGCTTAGAGGGGTTCAATGAGCAGTTCTTC
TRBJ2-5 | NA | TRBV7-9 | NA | CASSRQAETQYF | TGTGCCAGCAGTAGACAGGCAGAGACCCAGTACTTC
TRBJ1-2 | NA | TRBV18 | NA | CASSPVGYSGGYTF | TGTGCCAGCTCACCAGTCGGGTATTCTGGTGGCTACACCTTC
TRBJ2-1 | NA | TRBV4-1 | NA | CASSYERMYNEQFF | TGCGCCAGCAGTTACGAGCGGATGTACAATGAGCAGTTCTTC
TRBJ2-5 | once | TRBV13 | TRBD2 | CASSLGLAETETQYF | TGTGCCAGCAGCTTGGGGCTAGCGGAGACCGAGACCCAGTACTTC
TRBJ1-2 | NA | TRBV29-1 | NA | CSVKGTAYGYTF | TGCAGCGTGAAGGGTACAGCCTATGGCTACACCTTC
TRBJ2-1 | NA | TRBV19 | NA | CASSMTGLTYNEQFF | TGTGCCAGTAGTATGACGGGACTTACCTACAATGAGCAGTTCTTC
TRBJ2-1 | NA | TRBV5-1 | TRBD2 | CASSPAGGSYNEQFF | TGCGCCAGCAGCCCAGCGGGAGGTTCCTACAATGAGCAGTTCTTC
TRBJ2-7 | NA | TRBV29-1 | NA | CSVARDTYEQYF | TGCAGCGTTGCACGGGACACCTACGAGCAGTACTTC
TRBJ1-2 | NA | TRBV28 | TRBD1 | CASTGAPWDGYTF | TGTGCCAGTACAGGGGCCCCATGGGATGGCTACACCTTC
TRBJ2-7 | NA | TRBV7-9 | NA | CASSFLGYEQYF | TGTGCCAGCAGCTTTCTGGGCTACGAGCAGTACTTC
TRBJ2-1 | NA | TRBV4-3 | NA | CASSQDGGAYNEQFF | TGCGCCAGCAGCCAAGATGGCGGAGCCTACAATGAGCAGTTCTTC
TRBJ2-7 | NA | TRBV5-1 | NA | CASATSSYEQYF | TGCGCCAGCGCTACAAGCTCCTACGAGCAGTACTTC
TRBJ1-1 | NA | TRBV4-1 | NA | CASSQDQSGVMNTEAFF | TGCGCCAGCAGCCAAGATCAGTCAGGGGTGATGAACACTGAAGCTTTCTTT